These T cell receptor beta chains were read from a single sample in a study of a mutant IDH1 vaccine in newly diagnosed glioma. The method was immunoSEQ multiplex PCR; TCRdb's version includes in-frame clones alone and lacks a portion of them. Of 30,000 to 40,000 clones in the sample, around 90% are singletons; the top ten hold 4% to 6%. These TCRs' antigens remain unknown. The specimen was PBMCs, collected from a glioma patient whose treatment included an IDH1 peptide vaccine. These receptors were taken from a woman in her 40s with glioma. CDR3s include the opening cysteine and the closing phenylalanine or tryptophan. The size entry is marked missing in some rows and otherwise reads once, few, many or a size class.

>-|TRBV7-2
CASSWGGTGGVYEQYF
>-|TRBV6-5
CASKAGMGNQPQHF
>-|TRBV7-9
CASSSQGSGNTIYF
>-|TRBV7-8
CASSPSRQETQYF
>-|TRBV18
CASSRTGALSEKLFF
>-|TRBV19
CASNRFSNQPQHF
>-|TRBV10-3
CAISKLGQKNTEAFF
>few|TRBV7-9
CASSQPPEFNTEAFF
>-|TRBV7-9
CASSLRREGDTQYF
>-|TRBV28
CASSFPGLAGGEQYF
>-|TRBV9
CASSPSTASGYTF
>-|TRBV4-1
CASSPRVGETQYF
>-|TRBV6-1
CASSEGALPRETQYF
>-|TRBV20-1
CSASSALEQYF
>-|TRBV23-1
CASSQPLARPPYEQYF
>-|TRBV30
CAWSALRRDLTYEQYF
>-|TRBV5-1
CASSLAQGTYNEQFF
>-|TRBV5-1
CASSVQGQYTEAFF
>-|TRBV27
CASSPAPGELFF
>once|TRBV5-1
CASSLVSGYEQYF
>-|TRBV2
CATSAGTESLLYGYTF
>-|TRBV6-5
CASSYYRGANVLTF
>-|TRBV28
CASSSTGAYEQYF
>-|TRBV2
CASLRAPYGYTF
>-|TRBV5-1
CASSLTPSSSGANVLTF
>-|TRBV5-1
CASSLLVQGAMNTEAFF
>-|TRBV2
CASMAASGTNTGELFF
>-|TRBV4-3
CASSQGTSGLTDTQYF
>-|TRBV18
CASSPQRGDGYGYTF
>once|TRBV10-1
CASGAGSYEQYF
>-|TRBV7-9
CASSPPAGTEYKEQYF
>-|TRBV10-3
CAIRRGSRDTGELFF
>-|TRBV2
CASIDVGTAYTGNTIYF
>-|TRBV20-1
CSASGSTEAFF
>-|TRBV18
CASSPERDSYEQYF
>-|TRBV7-2
CASSGPHVGNTQYF
>-|TRBV6-1
CASSVAPEAFF
>once|TRBV2
CASRPRADYNSPLHF
>-|TRBV15
CATSRVRDEQFF
>once|TRBV2
CASSSQGITEEKLFF
>-|TRBV4-1
CASSQDEAGEKLFF
>-|TRBV5-4
CASSDRGGDVGEKLFF
>-|TRBV6-1
CASRDDNEKLFF